This entry features one T cell receptor (beta chain) sequence. Its antigen is undetermined. This sample stems from a study of T cells expressing NK-cell markers. Study overall: The study sequenced eight donors, seven HCMV-seropositive and one seronegative. Study findings and constraints: Four of the donors also had these clonotypes leading their CD3+CD56-NKG2C+ fraction. Each of a handful of donors carried dominant NKG2C+ clonotypes accounting for about 1.0-7.0% of CD8+ T cells.

This CDR3 comprises 15 residues. The V gene's germline CDR1 is SGHVS and CDR2 FQNEAQ. Libraries used 5'RACE template switching adding universal primer site and UMIs. TCRdb reprocessed the 5' RACE reads and keeps a single row for each CDR3 protein, giving no DNA. Its listing shows 550,000 to 600,000 distinct CDR3 sequences. Sequencing was performed on blood T cells: a sorted CD56 or NKG2C T cell subset, CD4+ or CD8+ T cells, or bulk PBMC T cells (not recorded which). This receptor was identified in a man between 18 and 35 years old in good health. V is TRBV7-8 and J is TRBJ1-1. CDR3 protein: CASSFQRSTPRGTFF.